This record looks at one T cell receptor beta chain sequence and its context. Assay used: immunoSEQ multiplex PCR; TCRdb lists only in-frame clones, some missing. The sample has 200,000 to 250,000 clones, nearly 90% seen once. Germline loops: CDR1 SGHNT, CDR2 YYREEE (reference sequence). This CDR3 contains 16 residues. After removal of 0 bases from V and 2 bases from J, the junction contained 5 bases not matched to a gene. The data derive from a study of blood T cell repertoires in COVID-19. The rearrangement joins TRBV5-4 to TRBJ1-1, with 9 bases lining up with TRBD1. The sequence was collected from a man younger than 40 who had recovered from COVID-19. The sequenced material came from PBMCs or T cells enriched from blood (not recorded which). The CDR3 region has the DNA TGTGCCAGCAGCTTGGGACAGGGGGGATTAAACACTGAAGCTTTCTTT. Amino acids: CASSLGQGGLNTEAFF.